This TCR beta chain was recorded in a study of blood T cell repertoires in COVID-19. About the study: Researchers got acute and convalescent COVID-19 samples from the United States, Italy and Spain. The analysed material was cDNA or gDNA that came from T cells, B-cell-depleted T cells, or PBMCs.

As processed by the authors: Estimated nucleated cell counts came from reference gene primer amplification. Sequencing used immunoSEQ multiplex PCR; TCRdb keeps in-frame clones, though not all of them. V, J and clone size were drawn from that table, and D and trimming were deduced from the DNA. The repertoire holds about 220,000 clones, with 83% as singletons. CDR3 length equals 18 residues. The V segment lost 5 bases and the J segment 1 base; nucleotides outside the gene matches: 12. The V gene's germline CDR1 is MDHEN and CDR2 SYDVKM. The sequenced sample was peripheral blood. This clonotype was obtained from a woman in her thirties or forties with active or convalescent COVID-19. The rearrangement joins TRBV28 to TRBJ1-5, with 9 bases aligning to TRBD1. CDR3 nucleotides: TGTGCCAGCAGTCCCCCCGGACAGGGGATTAAGAGCAATCAGCCCCAGCATTTT. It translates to CASSPPGQGIKSNQPQHF.